These T cell receptor beta chains were read from a single sample in a study of T cells after yellow fever vaccination. MiXCR was run by TCRdb on the 5' RACE reads, yielding one entry per CDR3 protein. The sample lists hundreds of thousands of distinct CDR3 sequences, approximately 13% occurring once. The sample in question was PBMCs, obtained on the day of the yellow fever booster vaccination. All receptors come from a young man who received the YFV17D yellow fever vaccine. The CDR3 runs from the conserved cysteine through the conserved F or W. Fields, in order: D gene, V gene, J gene, clone size, CDR3 protein, CDR3 DNA. A D gene is named only where the DNA matches it firmly. Clone size, where shown, is once, few, many, or a class for clones that have expanded.

d_call: TRBD2; v_call: TRBV6-1; j_call: TRBJ2-3; clone_size: -; cdr3_aa: CASRGELAEEADTQYF; cdr3_nt: TGTGCCAGCAGGGGAGAACTAGCGGAGGAAGCAGATACGCAGTATTTT
d_call: -; v_call: TRBV5-1; j_call: TRBJ1-1; clone_size: -; cdr3_aa: CASSLALGASVDTEAFF; cdr3_nt: TGCGCCAGCAGCTTGGCCCTAGGGGCGAGTGTTGACACTGAAGCTTTCTTT
d_call: -; v_call: TRBV20-1; j_call: TRBJ2-1; clone_size: -; cdr3_aa: CSASRPAANEQFF; cdr3_nt: TGCAGTGCTAGTCGACCAGCGGCGAATGAGCAGTTCTTC
d_call: TRBD1; v_call: TRBV20-1; j_call: TRBJ1-5; clone_size: -; cdr3_aa: CSARERTGGPNQPQHF; cdr3_nt: TGCAGTGCTAGAGAGCGGACAGGGGGCCCTAATCAGCCCCAGCATTTT
d_call: TRBD2; v_call: TRBV24-1; j_call: TRBJ2-5; clone_size: -; cdr3_aa: CATSDKTSEKGKIETQYF; cdr3_nt: TGTGCCACCAGTGATAAGACTAGCGAGAAAGGCAAAATAGAGACCCAGTACTTC
d_call: -; v_call: TRBV7-2; j_call: TRBJ1-2; clone_size: few; cdr3_aa: CASSSGLANYGYTF; cdr3_nt: TGTGCCAGCAGCTCGGGACTGGCAAACTATGGCTACACCTTC
d_call: TRBD1; v_call: TRBV5-1; j_call: TRBJ2-7; clone_size: few; cdr3_aa: CASSFYPGQGKEQYF; cdr3_nt: TGCGCCAGCAGCTTCTATCCGGGACAGGGTAAAGAGCAGTACTTC
d_call: -; v_call: TRBV5-4; j_call: TRBJ2-3; clone_size: -; cdr3_aa: CASSRNADTQYF; cdr3_nt: TGTGCCAGCAGCCGGAATGCAGATACGCAGTATTTT
d_call: -; v_call: TRBV15; j_call: TRBJ2-3; clone_size: few; cdr3_aa: CATSILLEADTQYF; cdr3_nt: TGTGCCACCAGCATCCTACTAGAAGCGGATACGCAGTATTTT
d_call: -; v_call: TRBV7-2; j_call: TRBJ2-7; clone_size: many; cdr3_aa: CASSVTASYEQYF; cdr3_nt: TGTGCCAGCAGCGTCACGGCCTCCTACGAGCAGTACTTC
d_call: -; v_call: TRBV3-1; j_call: TRBJ2-3; clone_size: -; cdr3_aa: CASSQPLGGGASDTQYF; cdr3_nt: TGTGCCAGCAGCCAACCCCTTGGGGGCGGGGCGTCGGATACGCAGTATTTT
d_call: -; v_call: TRBV5-5; j_call: TRBJ2-7; clone_size: many; cdr3_aa: CASSLGMEMGEQYF; cdr3_nt: TGTGCCAGCAGCTTGGGTATGGAAATGGGGGAGCAGTACTTC
d_call: TRBD1; v_call: TRBV28; j_call: TRBJ2-5; clone_size: many; cdr3_aa: CASLPAQGVQETQYF; cdr3_nt: TGTGCCAGCTTGCCAGCCCAGGGGGTGCAAGAGACCCAGTACTTC
d_call: TRBD2; v_call: TRBV5-1; j_call: TRBJ2-1; clone_size: few; cdr3_aa: CASSSREGPLGEQFF; cdr3_nt: TGCGCCAGCAGCTCTCGGGAGGGCCCTTTGGGTGAGCAGTTCTTC
d_call: -; v_call: TRBV7-2; j_call: TRBJ2-6; clone_size: few; cdr3_aa: CASSLGQPGANVLTF; cdr3_nt: TGTGCCAGCAGCCTCGGACAGCCTGGGGCCAACGTCCTGACTTTC
d_call: -; v_call: TRBV7-2; j_call: TRBJ2-3; clone_size: -; cdr3_aa: CASSLRVPNPSTDTQYF; cdr3_nt: TGTGCCAGCAGCCTCCGCGTGCCAAACCCCTCCACAGATACGCAGTATTTT
d_call: -; v_call: TRBV5-1; j_call: TRBJ2-1; clone_size: few; cdr3_aa: CASTPSPGREIGEQFF; cdr3_nt: TGCGCCAGCACCCCATCTCCGGGAAGAGAGATCGGTGAGCAGTTCTTC
d_call: TRBD1; v_call: TRBV12-3/TRBV12-4; j_call: TRBJ2-7; clone_size: -; cdr3_aa: CASSIQGFYEQYF; cdr3_nt: TGTGCCAGCAGTATACAGGGGTTCTACGAGCAGTACTTC
d_call: -; v_call: TRBV7-2; j_call: TRBJ1-5; clone_size: -; cdr3_aa: CASSFGQGDFQPQHF; cdr3_nt: TGTGCCAGCAGCTTCGGGCAGGGAGATTTTCAGCCCCAGCATTTT
d_call: -; v_call: TRBV21-1; j_call: TRBJ2-5; clone_size: few; cdr3_aa: CASSNRGPKQETQYF; cdr3_nt: TGTGCCAGCAGCAACAGAGGACCAAAACAAGAGACCCAGTACTTC
d_call: -; v_call: TRBV7-4; j_call: TRBJ1-2; clone_size: few; cdr3_aa: CASSAPRDTNKGRRPGANYGYTF; cdr3_nt: TGTGCCAGCAGCGCTCCCCGGGACACTAATAAAGGGAGACGGCCCGGAGCTAACTATGGCTACACCTTC
d_call: -; v_call: TRBV29-1; j_call: TRBJ2-7; clone_size: many; cdr3_aa: CSVGRQGYEQYF; cdr3_nt: TGCAGCGTTGGCAGGCAGGGCTACGAGCAGTACTTC
d_call: -; v_call: TRBV29-1; j_call: TRBJ2-5; clone_size: -; cdr3_aa: CSGQLDVEETQYF; cdr3_nt: TGCAGCGGTCAATTGGATGTAGAAGAGACCCAGTACTTC
d_call: TRBD1; v_call: TRBV7-8; j_call: TRBJ2-7; clone_size: once; cdr3_aa: CASSVGTGGFYEQYF; cdr3_nt: TGTGCCAGCAGCGTCGGGACAGGGGGCTTCTACGAGCAGTACTTC
d_call: TRBD1; v_call: TRBV7-6; j_call: TRBJ2-2; clone_size: -; cdr3_aa: CASSMDRVAGELFF; cdr3_nt: TGTGCCAGCAGCATGGACAGGGTTGCGGGGGAGCTGTTTTTT
d_call: -; v_call: TRBV12-3/TRBV12-4; j_call: TRBJ2-1; clone_size: few; cdr3_aa: CASSAAVEDLKNEQFF; cdr3_nt: TGTGCCAGCAGCGCGGCGGTAGAAGATCTCAAAAATGAGCAGTTCTTC
d_call: -; v_call: TRBV7-9; j_call: TRBJ2-7; clone_size: -; cdr3_aa: CASSLSTSVNEQYF; cdr3_nt: TGTGCCAGCAGCTTATCCACCTCAGTAAACGAGCAGTACTTC
d_call: TRBD2; v_call: TRBV29-1; j_call: TRBJ2-1; clone_size: -; cdr3_aa: CSVEMRELAVEQFF; cdr3_nt: TGCAGCGTTGAAATGCGGGAGTTAGCCGTTGAGCAGTTCTTC
d_call: -; v_call: TRBV5-1; j_call: TRBJ2-2; clone_size: many; cdr3_aa: CASSLSLGELFF; cdr3_nt: TGCGCCAGCAGCCTCTCTCTAGGGGAGCTGTTTTTT
d_call: -; v_call: TRBV12-3/TRBV12-4; j_call: TRBJ2-7; clone_size: few; cdr3_aa: CASRQGTEEQYF; cdr3_nt: TGTGCCAGCAGGCAGGGTACGGAGGAGCAGTACTTC
d_call: -; v_call: TRBV7-8; j_call: TRBJ2-5; clone_size: few; cdr3_aa: CASSGSGGGYQETQYF; cdr3_nt: TGTGCCAGCAGCGGGTCAGGGGGGGGGTACCAAGAGACCCAGTACTTC
d_call: -; v_call: TRBV10-2; j_call: TRBJ2-3; clone_size: -; cdr3_aa: CASRGPGLESTDTQYF; cdr3_nt: TGCGCCAGCAGGGGCCCGGGACTCGAGAGCACAGATACGCAGTATTTT
d_call: TRBD1; v_call: TRBV5-1; j_call: TRBJ1-5; clone_size: -; cdr3_aa: CASSLGPGQGVEPQHF; cdr3_nt: TGCGCCAGCAGCTTGGGACCGGGACAGGGAGTGGAGCCCCAGCATTTT
d_call: -; v_call: TRBV18; j_call: TRBJ2-3; clone_size: -; cdr3_aa: CASSPQNSDTQYF; cdr3_nt: TGTGCCAGCTCACCCCAAAATTCAGATACGCAGTATTTT
d_call: -; v_call: TRBV28; j_call: TRBJ2-1; clone_size: -; cdr3_aa: CASSSHTVGRTALGYNEQFF; cdr3_nt: TGTGCCAGCAGTTCCCACACCGTCGGCAGAACGGCTCTGGGGTACAATGAGCAGTTCTTC
d_call: -; v_call: TRBV20-1; j_call: TRBJ2-5; clone_size: -; cdr3_aa: CSASPVKETQYF; cdr3_nt: TGCAGTGCTAGTCCCGTTAAAGAGACCCAGTACTTC
d_call: TRBD1; v_call: TRBV5-1; j_call: TRBJ1-1; clone_size: -; cdr3_aa: CASSRDRGHGTEAFF; cdr3_nt: TGCGCCAGCAGCCGTGACAGGGGGCATGGGACTGAAGCTTTCTTT
d_call: -; v_call: TRBV13; j_call: TRBJ1-1; clone_size: -; cdr3_aa: CLGPWGTEAFF; cdr3_nt: TGTTTAGGCCCTTGGGGCACTGAAGCTTTCTTT
d_call: -; v_call: TRBV6-4; j_call: TRBJ2-3; clone_size: few; cdr3_aa: CASSESHSTDTQYF; cdr3_nt: TGTGCCAGCAGTGAAAGCCACAGCACAGATACGCAGTATTTT
d_call: TRBD2; v_call: TRBV18; j_call: TRBJ2-7; clone_size: few; cdr3_aa: CASSRDSGSSYEQYF; cdr3_nt: TGTGCCAGCTCACGTGATAGCGGGAGCTCCTACGAGCAGTACTTC
d_call: TRBD1; v_call: TRBV3-1; j_call: TRBJ1-1; clone_size: -; cdr3_aa: CASRTTGITEAFF; cdr3_nt: TGTGCCAGCAGGACGACAGGGATTACTGAAGCTTTCTTT
d_call: -; v_call: TRBV2; j_call: TRBJ2-5; clone_size: few; cdr3_aa: CATQFTGQETQYF; cdr3_nt: TGTGCCACTCAATTCACAGGTCAAGAGACCCAGTACTTC
d_call: -; v_call: TRBV18; j_call: TRBJ2-3; clone_size: many; cdr3_aa: CASSKDISTDTQYF; cdr3_nt: TGTGCCAGCTCAAAGGACATAAGCACAGATACGCAGTATTTT
d_call: -; v_call: TRBV10-3; j_call: TRBJ1-5; clone_size: -; cdr3_aa: CASEPGLGQPQHF; cdr3_nt: TGTGCCTCCGAGCCGGGATTGGGTCAGCCCCAGCATTTT
d_call: TRBD2; v_call: TRBV7-2; j_call: TRBJ2-1; clone_size: few; cdr3_aa: CASSLVAGGDNEQFF; cdr3_nt: TGTGCCAGCAGCTTAGTAGCGGGAGGAGACAATGAGCAGTTCTTC